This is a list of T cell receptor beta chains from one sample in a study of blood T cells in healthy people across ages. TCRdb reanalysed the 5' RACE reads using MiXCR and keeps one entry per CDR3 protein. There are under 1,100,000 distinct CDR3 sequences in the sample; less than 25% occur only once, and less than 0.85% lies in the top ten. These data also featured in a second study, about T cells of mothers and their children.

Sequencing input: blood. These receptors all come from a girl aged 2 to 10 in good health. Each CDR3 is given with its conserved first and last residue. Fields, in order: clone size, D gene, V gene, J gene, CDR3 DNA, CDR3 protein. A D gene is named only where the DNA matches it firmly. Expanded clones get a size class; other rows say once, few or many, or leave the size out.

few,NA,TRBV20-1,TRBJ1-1,TGCAGTGCTAGAGCACATAAACCTTTCCAGCCTGAAGCTTTCTTT,CSARAHKPFQPEAFF
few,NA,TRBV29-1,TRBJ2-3,TGCAGCGTTCCGGGACAAAGCACAGATACGCAGTATTTT,CSVPGQSTDTQYF
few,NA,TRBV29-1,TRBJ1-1,TGCAGCGTTTCTACATTGGGGACTGAAGCTTTCTTT,CSVSTLGTEAFF
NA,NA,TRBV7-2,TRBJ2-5,TGTGCCAGCAGCCCGGTGGTGAGGGAAAGACAGTACTTC,CASSPVVRERQYF
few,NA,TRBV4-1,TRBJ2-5,TGCGCCAGCAGCCAAGATATTCGTCGGACTGCTGAACCCGAGACCCAGTACTTC,CASSQDIRRTAEPETQYF
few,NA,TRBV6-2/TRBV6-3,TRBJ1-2,TGTGCCAGCAGTTACCTATGGGGAGGCTACACCTTC,CASSYLWGGYTF
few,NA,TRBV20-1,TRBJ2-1,TGCAGTGGGGCTAGCAGAGATGAGCAGTTCTTC,CSGASRDEQFF
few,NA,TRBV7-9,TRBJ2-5,TGTGCCAGCACCCCCCTGGGGGAGCAAGAGACCCAGTACTTC,CASTPLGEQETQYF
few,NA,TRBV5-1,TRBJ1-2,TGCGCCAGCAGCTTGGAGGGAAGACTCTTCTATGGCTACACCTTC,CASSLEGRLFYGYTF
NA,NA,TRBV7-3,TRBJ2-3,TGTGCCAGCAGCTCCCAACCGGGACTTATCACAGATACGCAGTATTTT,CASSSQPGLITDTQYF
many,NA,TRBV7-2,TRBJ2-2,TGTGCCAGCAGCTTCAGGGGGGACACCGGGGAGCTGTTTTTT,CASSFRGDTGELFF
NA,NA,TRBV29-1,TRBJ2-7,TGCAGCGTCGTAGATCAGGGGAGGGAGCAGTACTTC,CSVVDQGREQYF
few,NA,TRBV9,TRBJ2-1,TGTGCCAGCAGTGGGGGGGAAGACAGGGTACGATACAATGAGCAGTTCTTC,CASSGGEDRVRYNEQFF
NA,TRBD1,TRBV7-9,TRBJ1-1,TGTGCCAGCAGCTTAGGGAAGGGGGCTCACACTGAAGCTTTCTTT,CASSLGKGAHTEAFF
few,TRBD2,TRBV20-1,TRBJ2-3,TGCAGTGCTAGAACCAGCGGGAGGGCAATAAGTACAGATACGCAGTATTTT,CSARTSGRAISTDTQYF
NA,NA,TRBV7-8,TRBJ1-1,TGTGCCAGCAGCTTAATCCCGAAGAACACTGAAGCTTTCTTT,CASSLIPKNTEAFF
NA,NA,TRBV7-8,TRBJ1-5,TGTGCCAGCAGCTTAGAGTATAGCAATCAGCCCCAGCATTTT,CASSLEYSNQPQHF
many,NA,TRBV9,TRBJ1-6,TGTGCCAGCAGCGTCCAGGGAGGCAATTCACCCCTCCACTTT,CASSVQGGNSPLHF
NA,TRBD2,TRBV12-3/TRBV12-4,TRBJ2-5,TGTGCCAGCACCCCAGCGGGGACCCTCCAAGAGACCCAGTACTTC,CASTPAGTLQETQYF
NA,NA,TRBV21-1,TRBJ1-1,TGTGCCAGCAGCGGACGAGGACAGGGTAACACTGAAGCTTTCTTT,CASSGRGQGNTEAFF
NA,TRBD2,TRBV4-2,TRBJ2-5,TGTGCCAGCAGCCCGGGGACTAGCGGGGAGATTCAAGAGACCCAGTACTTC,CASSPGTSGEIQETQYF
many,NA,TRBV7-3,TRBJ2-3,TGTGCCAGCAGCTTAATAGCGGCCCCAATAGATACGCAGTATTTT,CASSLIAAPIDTQYF
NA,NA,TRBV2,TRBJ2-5,TGTGCCAGCAGTGTAAGGGCGGGGTTACAAGAGACCCAGTACTTC,CASSVRAGLQETQYF
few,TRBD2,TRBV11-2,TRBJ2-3,TGTGCCAGCAGCGGGGGGACTAGCGGGCGCGCTAGCACAGATACGCAGTATTTT,CASSGGTSGRASTDTQYF
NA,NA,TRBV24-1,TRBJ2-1,TGTGCCACCAGTGATGGACCGTCGAATGAGCAGTTCTTC,CATSDGPSNEQFF
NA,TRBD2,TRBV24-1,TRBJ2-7,TGTGCCACCAGTGATTCCCTACTAGCGGGAGGGCCCATCCACGAGCAGTACTTC,CATSDSLLAGGPIHEQYF
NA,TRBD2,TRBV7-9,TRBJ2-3,TGTGCCAGCAGCTTAGCGGGATCGGCTAGCGGGCCATCGGATACGCAGTATTTT,CASSLAGSASGPSDTQYF
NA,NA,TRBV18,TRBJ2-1,TGTGCCAGCTCACCGTCAATAGAGGAGCAGTTCTTC,CASSPSIEEQFF
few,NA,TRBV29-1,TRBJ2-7,TGCAGCTCCTGGGAAGGGGGGGTGTGGGGTTCCGAGCAGTACTTC,CSSWEGGVWGSEQYF
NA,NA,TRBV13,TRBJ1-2,TGTGCCAGCCTTGGACGGAGTAAATCTTGGGGCTACACCTTC,CASLGRSKSWGYTF
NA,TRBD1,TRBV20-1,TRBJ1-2,TGCAGTGCTTCCGGGACAGCTTTCGGCTACACCTTC,CSASGTAFGYTF
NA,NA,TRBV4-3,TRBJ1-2,TGCGCCAGCAGCCCAAACCGGGACCCCTATGGCTACACCTTC,CASSPNRDPYGYTF
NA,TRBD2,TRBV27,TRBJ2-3,TGTGCCAGCAGTTTAAGACCTAGAGGAGCGGGAGGGGAGCAAGCAGATACGCAGTATTTT,CASSLRPRGAGGEQADTQYF
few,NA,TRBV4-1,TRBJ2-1,TGCGCCAGCAGCCGAGTGTGGAATGAGCAGTTCTTC,CASSRVWNEQFF
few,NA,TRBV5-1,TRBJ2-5,TGCGCCAGCAGCACCCCGGACCTGATTCTCCAAGAGACCCAGTACTTC,CASSTPDLILQETQYF
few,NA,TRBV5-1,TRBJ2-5,TGCGCCAGCAGCGGAACAGGGACCAGGGGCAAGACCCAGTACTTC,CASSGTGTRGKTQYF
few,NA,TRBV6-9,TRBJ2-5,TGTGCCAGCAGTTTCCTGACTAGGCGCGAGACCCAGTACTTC,CASSFLTRRETQYF
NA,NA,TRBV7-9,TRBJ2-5,TGTGCCAGCAGCTTAGACAGTCGGGTCACTGCCCAGTACTTC,CASSLDSRVTAQYF
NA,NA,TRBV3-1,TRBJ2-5,TGTGCCAGCAGCCCGGAGGGGGCAGGGGAAGAGACCCAGTACTTC,CASSPEGAGEETQYF
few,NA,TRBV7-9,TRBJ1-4,TGTGCCAGCAGCCCTGATCGTCCCGAGAATGAAAAACTGTTTTTT,CASSPDRPENEKLFF
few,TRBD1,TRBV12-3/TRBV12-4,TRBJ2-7,TGTGCCAGCAGTCTGCTACAGGGGAGAGGCGAGCAGTACTTC,CASSLLQGRGEQYF
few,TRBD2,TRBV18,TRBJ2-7,TGTGCCAGCTCGCGGACTAGCGGGGATTCCTACGAGCAGTACTTC,CASSRTSGDSYEQYF
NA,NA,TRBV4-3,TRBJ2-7,TGCGCCAGCAGTCATGAGCTGGTAGGGACCTACGAGCAGTACTTC,CASSHELVGTYEQYF
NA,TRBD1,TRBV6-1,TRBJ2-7,TGTGCCAGCGACAGGGACCCCTACGAGCAGTACTTC,CASDRDPYEQYF
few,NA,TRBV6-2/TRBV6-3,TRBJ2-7,TGTGCCAGCAGCCGCGCGCAGGACTACGAGCAGTACTTC,CASSRAQDYEQYF
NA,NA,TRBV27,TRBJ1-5,TGTGCCAGCAGCTCGAACCGGGACGGAAGATATAGCAATCAGCCCCAGCATTTT,CASSSNRDGRYSNQPQHF
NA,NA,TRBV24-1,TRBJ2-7,TGTGCCACCAGTGATTCGATATACGAGCAGTACTTC,CATSDSIYEQYF
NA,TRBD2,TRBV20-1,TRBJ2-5,TGCAGTGCTAGAGACCCCTGGACTAGCGGGAGTAGAGAGACCCAGTACTTC,CSARDPWTSGSRETQYF
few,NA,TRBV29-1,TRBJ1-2,TGCAGCGTTGAAGTAGAAACTAACGGCTACTATGGCTACACCTTC,CSVEVETNGYYGYTF
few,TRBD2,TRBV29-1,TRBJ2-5,TGCAGCGCTCGGACTAGCGGGAGCGGGGCCCAGTACTTC,CSARTSGSGAQYF
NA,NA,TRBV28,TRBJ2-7,TGTGCCGGGGGCTTTACACCAACCTACGAGCAGTACTTC,CAGGFTPTYEQYF
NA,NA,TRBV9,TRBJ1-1,TGTGCCAGCAGCGTAGCTGACGGGGCCACTGAAGCTTTCTTT,CASSVADGATEAFF
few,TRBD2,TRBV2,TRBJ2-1,TGTGCCAGCAGTGAAGTGGGCGAGCGGGGACCATTGAATGAGCAGTTCTTC,CASSEVGERGPLNEQFF
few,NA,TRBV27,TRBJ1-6,TGTGCCAGCAAGGACAGTTGGAATAATTCACCCCTCCACTTT,CASKDSWNNSPLHF
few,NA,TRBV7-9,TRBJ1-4,TGTGCCAGCGGAACCGAGGGGGGCAATGAAAAACTGTTTTTT,CASGTEGGNEKLFF
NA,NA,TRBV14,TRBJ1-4,TGTGCCAGCAACCAAGTCTCGGAGAAACTGTTTTTT,CASNQVSEKLFF
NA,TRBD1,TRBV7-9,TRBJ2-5,TGTGCCAGCAGCGCCGCCGGACCCCTTAAGGCCCAGGGGGAAGAGACCCAGTACTTC,CASSAAGPLKAQGEETQYF
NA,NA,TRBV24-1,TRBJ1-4,TGTGCCACCAGTGATCCTGGGGAAAAACTGTTTTTT,CATSDPGEKLFF
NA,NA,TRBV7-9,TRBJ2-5,TGTGCCAGCAGCCCTACGGGGGGCCGAGGCCAGTACTTC,CASSPTGGRGQYF
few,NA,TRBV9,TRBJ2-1,TGTGCCAGCAGCGTATCTCAGGGGACCTACAATGAGCAGTTCTTC,CASSVSQGTYNEQFF